The sequence of this T cell receptor (beta chain) was determined in a study of T-cell reconstitution after alpha-beta-depleted transplantation in children. This clonotype was seen many times. The authors prepared the TCRbeta library with unique molecular identifiers. MiXCR was run by TCRdb on the PCR reads, yielding one entry per CDR3 protein. The sample records approximately 83,000 distinct CDR3 sequences, roughly 8.8% being singletons. V was cut by 7 bases and J by 6 bases, with 13 bases left in between. From germline, CDR1 is KGHSY and CDR2 FQNENV. The CDR3 runs 12 residues. The sample consisted of PBMCs from the stem cell graft donor, taken from the stem cell graft. The TCR was taken from a human donor who donated a stem cell graft to a child with congenital amegakaryocytic thrombocytopenia. The chain couples TRBV16 to TRBJ2-7; D uncertain. DNA of the CDR3: TGTGCCAGCACTCTTTCCCCGCTCGAGCAGTACTTC. Translated, it gives CASTLSPLEQYF.